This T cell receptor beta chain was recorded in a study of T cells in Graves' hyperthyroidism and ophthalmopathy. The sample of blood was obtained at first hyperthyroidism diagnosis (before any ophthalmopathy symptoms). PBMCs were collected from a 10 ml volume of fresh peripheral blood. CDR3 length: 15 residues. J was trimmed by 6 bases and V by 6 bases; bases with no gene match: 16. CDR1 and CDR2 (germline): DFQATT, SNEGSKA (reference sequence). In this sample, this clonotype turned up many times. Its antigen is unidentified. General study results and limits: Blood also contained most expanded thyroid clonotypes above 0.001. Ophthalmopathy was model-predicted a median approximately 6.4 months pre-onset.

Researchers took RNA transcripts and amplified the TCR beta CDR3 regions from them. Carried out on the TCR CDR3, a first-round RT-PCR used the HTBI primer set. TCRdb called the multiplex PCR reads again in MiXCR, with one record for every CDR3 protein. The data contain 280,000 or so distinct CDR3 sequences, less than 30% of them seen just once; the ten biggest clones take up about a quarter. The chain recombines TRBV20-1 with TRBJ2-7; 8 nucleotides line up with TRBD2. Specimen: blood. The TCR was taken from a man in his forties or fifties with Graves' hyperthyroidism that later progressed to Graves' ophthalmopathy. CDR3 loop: CSAQGWAGGRSEQYF. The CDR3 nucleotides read TGCAGTGCCCAAGGGTGGGCGGGAGGTCGTTCCGAGCAGTACTTC.